What follows are 16 T cell receptor beta chains derived from one specimen sequenced in a study of blood T cell repertoires in COVID-19. Data came from immunoSEQ multiplex PCR; TCRdb stores just in-frame clones and leaves some out. In the table there are a few hundred thousand clones, roughly 87% of which are singletons. The sequenced material came from PBMCs or T cells enriched from blood (not recorded which). The origin of the receptors is a woman in her twenties or thirties who had recovered from COVID-19.

As DNA, the CDR3 is TGTGCCAGCAGCTTGGCGGGCCCGGGAGCCACTGAAGCTTTCTTT. It is translated as CASSLAGPGATEAFF. The chain combines TRBV5-6 with TRBJ1-1; unclear D gene. Germline V gene data show CDR1 as SGHDT and CDR2 as YYEEEE. This CDR3 has 15 residues. Trimming pared 0 bases from V and 4 bases from J, leaving 13 bases between.

The chain recombines TRBV30 with TRBJ1-4; TRBD1 is a possible D gene (5 bases). Trimming took off 3 bases at V and 2 bases at J, with 13 bases between the two ends. Germline-derived CDR1 and CDR2 are GTSNPN and SVGIG (reference sequence). This CDR3 region has 15 residues. The CDR3, as DNA: TGTGCCTGGAGACTCGGGGGGAGTACTAATGAAAAACTGTTTTTT. Protein: CAWRLGGSTNEKLFF.

The V and J genes are TRBV19 and TRBJ1-1, with D hard to call. V was pared by 6 bases and J by 2 bases, with 10 bases between. CDR3 length: 13 residues. The germline V gene encodes CDR1 LNHDA and CDR2 SQIVND (reference sequence). This chain's CDR3 is CASRRESNTEAFF. Here the CDR3 DNA reads TGTGCCAGTAGGAGGGAGAGCAACACTGAAGCTTTCTTT.

This chain joins TRBV6-5 and TRBJ2-1; TRBD1 aligns across 7 bases. The CDR3 is 15 residues long. Germline CDR1 MNHEY, CDR2 SVGAGI. V lost 6 bases and J lost 3; bases outside the gene matches: 8. In DNA form, the CDR3 reads TGTGCCAGCAGGCCACAGGGGTTTGGCTACAATGAGCAGTTCTTC. Its protein is CASRPQGFGYNEQFF.

The rearrangement joins TRBV10-3 to TRBJ2-1; tentative D call: TRBD2 (6 bases). This CDR3 is built from 18 residues. Trimming took off 8 bases at V and 2 bases at J, with 25 bases between the two ends. Germline CDR1 is ENHRY and CDR2 is SYGVKD. The CDR3 sequence is CAIWEPRTYGGTYNEQFF. CDR3 in DNA: TGTGCCATCTGGGAACCCAGGACTTACGGGGGAACCTACAATGAGCAGTTCTTC.

The V and J genes are TRBV30 and TRBJ1-1; D is perhaps TRBD1 (5 bases). The germline V and J ends were trimmed by 4 bases and 4 bases, with 13 bases remaining between them. The CDR3 totals 13 residues. The germline V gene encodes CDR1 GTSNPN and CDR2 SVGIG (reference sequence). This CDR3 reads CAWTHGGGTEAFF. CDR3 nucleotide sequence: TGTGCCTGGACCCACGGGGGGGGCACTGAAGCTTTCTTT.

This chain links TRBV5-1 with TRBJ1-2; the match to TRBD1 covers 10 bases. This CDR3 is built from 15 residues. With V trimmed by 1 base and J by 8 bases, 8 bases remained unmatched. Per germline, CDR1 SGHRS and CDR2 YFSETQ. The CDR3 DNA reads TGCGCCAGCAGCTTGTTGGGACAGGGGATGGACGGCTACACCTTC. Protein sequence: CASSLLGQGMDGYTF.

J is TRBJ1-5 and V is TRBV30; D may be TRBD1 (5 bases). This CDR3 comprises 13 residues. The germline V gene has CDR1 GTSNPN and CDR2 SVGIG (reference sequence). V was clipped by 1 base and J by 5 bases, with 9 bases between them. The CDR3 loop reads CAWSGTQDQPQHF. Here the CDR3 DNA reads TGTGCCTGGAGTGGGACACAAGATCAGCCCCAGCATTTT.

This chain connects TRBV20-1 to TRBJ1-2, with D maybe TRBD1 (5 bases). The ends were cut back, 3 bases at V and 6 bases at J, with 8 bases in the middle. This CDR3 region has 11 residues. Germline lookup yields CDR1 DFQATT and CDR2 SNEGSKA (reference sequence). This chain's CDR3 is CSASLGHGYTF. CDR3 bases: TGCAGTGCTAGTCTGGGGCATGGCTACACCTTC.

This chain joins TRBV23-1 and TRBJ1-1; D remains ambiguous. TRBV23-1 is an ORF, and what it does is uncertain. Trimming removed 0 bases from V and 3 bases from J, with 11 bases in between. This CDR3 has 15 amino acids. The CDR3 nucleotides are TGCGCCAGCAGTCAATCTTGCCATGAGGACACTGAAGCTTTCTTT. It is translated as CASSQSCHEDTEAFF.

This chain uses TRBV4-1 with TRBJ1-4; 7 bases line up with TRBD1. Losses at the gene ends were 0 bases for V and 0 bases for J; bases not matched to a gene: 7. Germline V gives CDR1 MGHRA, CDR2 YSYEKL. This CDR3 region has 18 residues. CDR3 coding DNA: TGCGCCAGCAGCCAAGACCGTACAGGGGCCTCAACTAATGAAAAACTGTTTTTT. This encodes CASSQDRTGASTNEKLFF.

V is TRBV18 and J is TRBJ1-2; D may be TRBD1 (6 bases). V lost 4 bases and J 7 bases, leaving 16 bases between the germline ends. Germline CDR1 and CDR2: KGHSH and LQKENI. CDR3 length: 14 amino acids. CDR3 amino acids: CASSQRQDLVGYTF. The CDR3 nucleotides read TGTGCCAGCTCACAGAGACAGGATTTAGTTGGCTACACCTTC.

There are a few counts of this clone. The chain recombines TRBV30 with TRBJ1-2; the match to TRBD1 covers 7 bases. After removal of 3 bases from V and 0 bases from J, the junction contained 10 bases not matched to a gene. Looked up from germline, CDR1 is GTSNPN and CDR2 is SVGIG (reference sequence). The CDR3 loop spans 16 amino acids. The CDR3 DNA follows: TGTGCCTGGAGCCAAACTCCAGGGGGATCTAACTATGGCTACACCTTC. It specifies CAWSQTPGGSNYGYTF.

CDR3 region: CASSSGGQGKYEQYF. CDR3 DNA sequence: TGTGCCAGCAGCTCCGGGGGACAGGGTAAATACGAGCAGTACTTC. The chain combines TRBV6-5 with TRBJ2-7; TRBD1 matches 9 bases. This CDR3 contains 15 residues. With V trimmed by 6 bases and J by 4 bases, 10 bases remained unmatched. Germline V gives CDR1 MNHEY, CDR2 SVGAGI.

This sequence joins TRBV5-5 and TRBJ1-2; 7 positions match TRBD1. Per germline, CDR1 SGHKS and CDR2 YYEKEE (reference sequence). V was clipped by 4 bases and J by 3 bases; unmatched bases: 3. The CDR3 length is 13 residues. The CDR3 sequence: CASSTGQHYGYTF. CDR3 sequence (DNA): TGTGCCAGCAGCACGGGACAGCACTATGGCTACACCTTC. Based on the CDR3 plus reference TRBV5-5 and TRBJ1-2, the full variable domain is DAGVTQSPTHLIKTRGQQVTLRCSPISGHKSVSWYQQVLGQGPQFIFQYYEKEERGRGNFPDRFSARQFPNYSSELNVNALLLGDSALYLCASSTGQHYGYTFGSGTRLTVV.

The chain links TRBV2 to TRBJ1-2; tentative D call: TRBD1 (6 bases). CDR3 length: 11 amino acids. The germline CDR1 and CDR2 sequences are SNHLY and FYNNEI. Trimming took off 6 bases at V and 11 bases at J, with 13 bases between the two ends. CDR3 in amino acids: CASSDYRDYTF. CDR3 nucleotide sequence: TGTGCCAGCAGCGACTACAGGGATTACACCTTC.